A few counts support the clone carrying this TCR beta chain. This record comes from a study of blood T cells in healthy people across ages. Alongside a J-beta primer mix, a sample-barcoded 5' primer served in a second PCR lasting about 7 to 12 cycles. MiXCR, applied by TCRdb to the 5' RACE reads, yields one record per CDR3 protein. The table lists around 2 million distinct CDR3 sequences, about 39% of them singletons. For every donor, a draw yielded 8.5 to 10 milliliters of peripheral blood. The clonotype originates from a human donor in good health. The sample was blood.

CDR3 bases: TGCGCCAGCAGCCAATCTTCTCAGGCTTCCTACGAGCAGTACTTC. Amino acids: CASSQSSQASYEQYF. The chain uses TRBV4-1 and TRBJ2-7; D remains ambiguous. CDR1 is MGHRA, CDR2 YSYEKL, per germline. This CDR3 is built from 15 residues. V was shortened by 2 bases and J by 1 base, with 12 bases between the two germline ends.